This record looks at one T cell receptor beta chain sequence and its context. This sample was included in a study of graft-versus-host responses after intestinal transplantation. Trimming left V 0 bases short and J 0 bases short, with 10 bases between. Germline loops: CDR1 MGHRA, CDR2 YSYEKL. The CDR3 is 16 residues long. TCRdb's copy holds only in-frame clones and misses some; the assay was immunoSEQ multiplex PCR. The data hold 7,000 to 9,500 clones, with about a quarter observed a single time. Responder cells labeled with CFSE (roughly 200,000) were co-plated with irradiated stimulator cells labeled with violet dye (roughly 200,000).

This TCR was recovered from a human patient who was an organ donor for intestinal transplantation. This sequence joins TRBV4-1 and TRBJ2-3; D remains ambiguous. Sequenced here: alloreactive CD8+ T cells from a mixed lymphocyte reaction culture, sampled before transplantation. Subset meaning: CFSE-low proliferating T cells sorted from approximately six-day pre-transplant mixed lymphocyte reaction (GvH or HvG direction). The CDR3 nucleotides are TGCGCCAGCAGCCAAGATGCGGTGAAAAGCACAGATACGCAGTATTTT. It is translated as CASSQDAVKSTDTQYF.